Listed below are T cell receptor beta chains from one sample, sequenced in a study of T cells in Graves' hyperthyroidism and ophthalmopathy. One entry per CDR3 protein, called by TCRdb with MiXCR from the multiplex PCR reads. The sample includes hundreds of thousands of distinct CDR3 sequences, approximately 13% of them seen just once. The sequencing sample was made of blood. Every receptor here comes from a woman aged 18-29 years with Graves' hyperthyroidism. Both conserved end residues are part of each CDR3. Fields, in order: V gene, clone size, CDR3 length, D gene, J gene, CDR3 DNA, CDR3 protein. A D gene is named only where the DNA matches it firmly. Size is stated for part of the rows, as once, few or many counts, or as a class when the clone is expanded.

v_call: TRBV12-3/TRBV12-4
clone_size: many
cdr3_length: 12
d_call: NA
j_call: TRBJ1-6
cdr3_nt: TGTGCCAGCAGTTTGTCCATTTCACCCCTCCACTTT
cdr3_aa: CASSLSISPLHF

v_call: TRBV10-3
clone_size: many
cdr3_length: 12
d_call: NA
j_call: TRBJ1-2
cdr3_nt: TGTGCCACCCAGAAAGCTAACTATGGCTACACCTTC
cdr3_aa: CATQKANYGYTF

v_call: TRBV2
clone_size: many
cdr3_length: 18
d_call: NA
j_call: TRBJ1-3
cdr3_nt: TGTGCCAGCAGTGCTAGGTGGGCCAGGATGACCTCTGGAAACACCATATATTTT
cdr3_aa: CASSARWARMTSGNTIYF

v_call: TRBV7-8
clone_size: many
cdr3_length: 13
d_call: NA
j_call: TRBJ2-7
cdr3_nt: TGTGCCAGCAGCTTAGCGCTGTGGGGCGAGCAGTACTTC
cdr3_aa: CASSLALWGEQYF

v_call: TRBV27
clone_size: many
cdr3_length: 14
d_call: TRBD1
j_call: TRBJ1-1
cdr3_nt: TGTGCCAGCAGAATGGGACAGGAGTCCGCTGAAGCTTTCTTT
cdr3_aa: CASRMGQESAEAFF

v_call: TRBV5-5
clone_size: NA
cdr3_length: 17
d_call: TRBD2
j_call: TRBJ2-6
cdr3_nt: TGTGCCAGCAGCTTGGGGGGGGGAGCCTCTGGGGCCAACGTCCTGACTTTC
cdr3_aa: CASSLGGGASGANVLTF

v_call: TRBV18
clone_size: many
cdr3_length: 12
d_call: NA
j_call: TRBJ2-3
cdr3_nt: TGTGCCAGCTCACCCTACGGAGATACGCAGTATTTT
cdr3_aa: CASSPYGDTQYF

v_call: TRBV30
clone_size: many
cdr3_length: 12
d_call: TRBD1
j_call: TRBJ1-2
cdr3_nt: TGTGCCTGGACCTCGACAGGGTTTGGCTACACCTTC
cdr3_aa: CAWTSTGFGYTF

v_call: TRBV28
clone_size: many
cdr3_length: 16
d_call: TRBD1
j_call: TRBJ1-2
cdr3_nt: TGTGCCAGCAGTTTGAGTGGGACAGGGGCCGCCTATGGCTACACCTTC
cdr3_aa: CASSLSGTGAAYGYTF

v_call: TRBV29-1
clone_size: many
cdr3_length: 16
d_call: NA
j_call: TRBJ1-5
cdr3_nt: TGCAGCGTTGAAAGCGGGCCAGGGTCTAGCAATCAGCCCCAGCATTTT
cdr3_aa: CSVESGPGSSNQPQHF

v_call: TRBV6-2/TRBV6-3
clone_size: NA
cdr3_length: 14
d_call: NA
j_call: TRBJ2-1
cdr3_nt: TGTGTCAGCCAAGGGCTAGAGGGATACAATGAGCAGTTCTTC
cdr3_aa: CVSQGLEGYNEQFF

v_call: TRBV11-2
clone_size: many
cdr3_length: 17
d_call: TRBD1
j_call: TRBJ1-2
cdr3_nt: TGTGCCAGCAGCTTAGATCTTTCCAGGACAGGGATCTATGGCTACACCTTC
cdr3_aa: CASSLDLSRTGIYGYTF

v_call: TRBV3-1
clone_size: many
cdr3_length: 15
d_call: TRBD2
j_call: TRBJ2-7
cdr3_nt: TGTGCCAGCAGCCAAGGGACCGGGACTAGACTCGAGCAGTACTTC
cdr3_aa: CASSQGTGTRLEQYF

v_call: TRBV12-3/TRBV12-4
clone_size: few
cdr3_length: 16
d_call: NA
j_call: TRBJ2-2
cdr3_nt: TGTGCCAGCAGTTTAAGAGGGATGGAAAGCACCGGGGAGCTGTTTTTT
cdr3_aa: CASSLRGMESTGELFF

v_call: TRBV15
clone_size: NA
cdr3_length: 17
d_call: NA
j_call: TRBJ2-4
cdr3_nt: TGTGCCACCAGCACCGGAGAACAGGGGGGGGCCAAAAACATTCAGTACTTC
cdr3_aa: CATSTGEQGGAKNIQYF

v_call: TRBV6-1
clone_size: many
cdr3_length: 17
d_call: TRBD2
j_call: TRBJ2-5
cdr3_nt: TGTGCCAGCAGCCCGAAGCGGGAGGGCATCTACCAAGAGACCCAGTACTTC
cdr3_aa: CASSPKREGIYQETQYF

v_call: TRBV5-1
clone_size: NA
cdr3_length: 11
d_call: NA
j_call: TRBJ2-7
cdr3_nt: TGCGCCAGCAGCTCGTACAATGAGCAGTACTTC
cdr3_aa: CASSSYNEQYF

v_call: TRBV18
clone_size: NA
cdr3_length: 13
d_call: NA
j_call: TRBJ1-3
cdr3_nt: TGTGCCAGCTCCCCGGCTTCTGGAAACACCATATATTTT
cdr3_aa: CASSPASGNTIYF

v_call: TRBV12-3/TRBV12-4
clone_size: many
cdr3_length: 15
d_call: NA
j_call: TRBJ2-2
cdr3_nt: TGTGCCAGCAGTTTAGCCGTCGCGAACACCGGGGAGCTGTTTTTT
cdr3_aa: CASSLAVANTGELFF

v_call: TRBV9
clone_size: NA
cdr3_length: 18
d_call: NA
j_call: TRBJ1-2
cdr3_nt: TGTGCCAGCAGCCGGTCGGGAGACAGCCACTTTTATGGCTATGGCTACACCTTC
cdr3_aa: CASSRSGDSHFYGYGYTF

v_call: TRBV11-2
clone_size: many
cdr3_length: 16
d_call: NA
j_call: TRBJ2-6
cdr3_nt: TGTGCCAGCAGCTTGTCGGTGGGCTCTGGGGCCAACGTCCTGACTTTC
cdr3_aa: CASSLSVGSGANVLTF

v_call: TRBV5-1
clone_size: NA
cdr3_length: 15
d_call: TRBD1
j_call: TRBJ1-1
cdr3_nt: TGCGCCAGCAGAACGGACAGGGGGCTGAACACTGAAGCTTTCTTT
cdr3_aa: CASRTDRGLNTEAFF

v_call: TRBV12-3/TRBV12-4
clone_size: many
cdr3_length: 17
d_call: TRBD2
j_call: TRBJ2-4
cdr3_nt: TGTGCCAGCAGTTCTCCTAGCGGTATACTAGCCAAAAACATTCAGTACTTC
cdr3_aa: CASSSPSGILAKNIQYF

v_call: TRBV4-2
clone_size: many
cdr3_length: 16
d_call: TRBD2
j_call: TRBJ2-1
cdr3_nt: TGTGCCAGCAGCCAAATGAGCAGCGGGACCTACAATGAGCAGTTCTTC
cdr3_aa: CASSQMSSGTYNEQFF

v_call: TRBV7-2
clone_size: many
cdr3_length: 14
d_call: NA
j_call: TRBJ1-1
cdr3_nt: TGTGCCAGCAGCGCCGGGACAACGAACACTGAAGCTTTCTTT
cdr3_aa: CASSAGTTNTEAFF

v_call: TRBV20-1
clone_size: many
cdr3_length: 10
d_call: NA
j_call: TRBJ1-1
cdr3_nt: TGCAGTGCTAGGGGGGGCGAAGCTTTCTTT
cdr3_aa: CSARGGEAFF